Included here is one T cell receptor (beta chain) sequence, with context. Its antigen is not identified. This entry belongs to a study of T cell responses to AZD1222 COVID-19 vaccine. The method was immunoSEQ multiplex PCR; TCRdb's version includes in-frame clones alone and lacks a portion of them. The table lists roughly 160,000 clones, 92% of them singletons. Germline loops: CDR1 SGDLS, CDR2 YYNGEE. V gave up 0 bases and J gave up 0 bases, with 7 bases separating them. The CDR3 spans 15 residues. Points from the study as a whole: Among vaccine-associated CD4 TCRs, coverage spanned spike, with dominance at 160-218 and 743-854.

This TCR was sampled from an adult in good health. This rearrangement joins TRBV9 to TRBJ1-5; tentative D call: TRBD1 (5 bases). Sample: peripheral blood, taken on day 0 of MenACWY control vaccination. CDR3 sequence reads: CASSVAGGSNQPQHF. Written as DNA, the CDR3 is TGTGCCAGCAGCGTAGCTGGGGGTAGCAATCAGCCCCAGCATTTT.